The subject of this entry is one TCR beta chain. The antigen remains unidentified. It was with unique molecular identifiers that the TCRbeta library was prepared. One entry per CDR3 protein, called by TCRdb with MiXCR from the PCR reads. The sample shows about 980,000 distinct CDR3 sequences, roughly 29% of them seen only once. The entry originates in a study of T-cell reconstitution after alpha-beta-depleted transplantation in children. Study findings and constraints: Newly produced T cells mostly accounted for T-cell counts and diversity one year post-transplant. The origin of alpha-beta T cells about two months after transplant was reportedly several hundred expanded graft clones.

The specimen comprised PBMCs, mostly from graft donor cells, sampled 360 days after TCRalphabeta/CD19-depleted stem cell transplant. The sequence derives from a boy under two years old who had a stem cell transplant for SCID, so the T cells may come from the graft donor.

CDR3 amino acids: CSVDGGTGGVAGQQYF. For the CDR3, the DNA is TGCAGCGTTGATGGGGGCACGGGGGGAGTGGCTGGCCAGCAGTATTTT. V is TRBV29-1 and J is TRBJ2-3, with D perhaps TRBD2 (7 bases). Germline assignment: CDR1 SQVTM and CDR2 ANQGSEA. The CDR3 contains 16 residues. Trimming removed 3 bases at V and 11 bases at J, with 27 bases between.